This TCR beta chain was observed in a study of T cell repertoires in cytomegalovirus infection. Background on the study: It can be stated that public TCR beta signatures indicated CMV infection as well as a matching HLA type.

MiXCR, run by TCRdb on the reads, gives a single entry per CDR3 protein. Of about 830,000 distinct CDR3 sequences listed, approximately 30% were seen once; the top ten hold 9.5% to 15%. In the case of this clonotype: The antigen is undetermined.

The sequencing here drew on cultured CD8+ T cells from PBMCs, taken from culture after CMV antigen stimulation. The receptor comes from a human donor in good health (CMV status not recorded). Some clones in this sample may be carry-over from other donors' samples.

The CDR3 spells CASSIGEGFSPGELFF. The CDR3 DNA sequence: TGTGCCAGTAGTATCGGGGAGGGGTTCTCTCCCGGGGAGCTGTTTTTT. The chain links TRBV19 to TRBJ2-2; 7 bases align to TRBD2. The germline V gene encodes CDR1 LNHDA and CDR2 SQIVND (reference sequence). After removal of 3 bases from V and 6 bases from J, the junction contained 10 bases not matched to a gene. The CDR3 sequence is 16 residues long.